The table lists the clone carrying this TCR beta chain with a count of one. Trimming removed 3 bases at V and 2 bases at J, with 10 bases between. The CDR3 totals 13 residues. Per germline, CDR1 DFQATT and CDR2 SNEGSKA (reference sequence). Profiled with immunoSEQ multiplex PCR; TCRdb holds only in-frame clones, not every one. The top ten hold around 0.6% of the sample, which has about 410,000 clones, about nine tenths seen once. Cohorts were based on clinical histories the participants reported. Donors in Cohort 3 counted as recovered after two negative PCRs, clearance, or symptom resolution. The sample belongs to a study of blood T cell repertoires in COVID-19. Study at large: Specimens from acute and convalescent COVID-19 originated in the United States, Italy and Spain.

Material: PBMCs or T cells enriched from blood (not recorded which). The receptor was isolated from a man between 18 and 29 years old who had recovered from COVID-19. The rearrangement uses TRBV20-1 and TRBJ1-2; D perhaps matches TRBD1 (6 bases). The CDR3 loop is CSASSGENYGYTF. The CDR3 bases are TGCAGTGCTAGTTCAGGGGAAAACTATGGCTACACCTTC.